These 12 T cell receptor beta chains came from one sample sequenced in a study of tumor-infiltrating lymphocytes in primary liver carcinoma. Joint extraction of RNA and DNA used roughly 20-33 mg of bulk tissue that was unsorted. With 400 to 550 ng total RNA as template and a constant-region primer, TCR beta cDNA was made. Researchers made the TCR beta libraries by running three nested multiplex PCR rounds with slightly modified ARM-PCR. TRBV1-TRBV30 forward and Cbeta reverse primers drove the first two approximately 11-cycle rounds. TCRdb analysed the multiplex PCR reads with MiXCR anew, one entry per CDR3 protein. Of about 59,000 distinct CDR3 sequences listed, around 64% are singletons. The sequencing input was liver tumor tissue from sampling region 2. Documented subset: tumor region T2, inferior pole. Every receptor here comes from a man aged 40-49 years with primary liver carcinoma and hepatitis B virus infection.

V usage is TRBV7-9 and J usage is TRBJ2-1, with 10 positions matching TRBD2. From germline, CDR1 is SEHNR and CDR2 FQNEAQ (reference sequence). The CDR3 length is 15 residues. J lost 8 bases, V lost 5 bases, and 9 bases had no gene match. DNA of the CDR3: TGTGCCAGCAGCGAGAAGCGGGAGGGGCGGGATGAGCAGTTCTTC. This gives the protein CASSEKREGRDEQFF.

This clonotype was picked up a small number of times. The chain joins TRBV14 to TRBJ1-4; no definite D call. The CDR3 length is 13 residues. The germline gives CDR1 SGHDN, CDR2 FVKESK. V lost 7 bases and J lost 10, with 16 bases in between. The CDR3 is CASTYSFEGKLFF. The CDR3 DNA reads TGTGCCAGCACCTACTCCTTCGAAGGAAAACTGTTTTTT.

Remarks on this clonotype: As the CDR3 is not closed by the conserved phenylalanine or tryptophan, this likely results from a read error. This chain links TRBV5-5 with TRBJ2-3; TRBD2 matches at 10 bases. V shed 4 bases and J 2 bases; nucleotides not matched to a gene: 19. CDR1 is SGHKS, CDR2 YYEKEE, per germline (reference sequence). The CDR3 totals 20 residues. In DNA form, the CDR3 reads TGTGCCAGCAGCCCCGGACTAACTAGCGGGATGACAGGGTTCACAGATACGCAGTATTTA. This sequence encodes CASSPGLTSGMTGFTDTQYL.

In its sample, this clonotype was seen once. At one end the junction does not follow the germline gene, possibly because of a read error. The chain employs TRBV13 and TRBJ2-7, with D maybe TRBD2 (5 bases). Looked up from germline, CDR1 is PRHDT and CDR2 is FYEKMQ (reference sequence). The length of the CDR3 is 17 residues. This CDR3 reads CVSTDQRDSKVSGEQYF. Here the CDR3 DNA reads TGTGTCAGCACCGACCAACGGGATTCTAAGGTATCGGGCGAGCAGTACTTC. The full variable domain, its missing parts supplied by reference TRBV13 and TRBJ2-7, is AAGVIQSPRHLIKEKRETATLKCYPIPRHDTVYWYQQGPGQDPQFLISFYEKMQSDKGSIPDRFSAQQFSDYHSELNMSSLELGDSALYFCVSTDQRDSKVSGEQYFGPGTRLTVT.

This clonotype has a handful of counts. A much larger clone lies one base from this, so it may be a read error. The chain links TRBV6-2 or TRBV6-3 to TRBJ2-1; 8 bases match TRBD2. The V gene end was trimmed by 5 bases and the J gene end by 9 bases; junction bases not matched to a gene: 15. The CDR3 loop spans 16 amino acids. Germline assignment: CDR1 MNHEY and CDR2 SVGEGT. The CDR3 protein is CASSTAAGGAVSEQFF. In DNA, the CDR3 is TGTGCCAGCAGTACTGCTGCGGGAGGTGCAGTCAGTGAGCAGTTCTTC.

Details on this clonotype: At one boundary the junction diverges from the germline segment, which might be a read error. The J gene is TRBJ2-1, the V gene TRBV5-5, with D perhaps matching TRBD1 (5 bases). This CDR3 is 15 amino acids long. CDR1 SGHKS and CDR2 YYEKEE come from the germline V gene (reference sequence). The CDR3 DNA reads TGTGCCAGCGGCCATGGACACGGTTCCTACAATAAGCAGTTCTTC. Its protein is CASGHGHGSYNKQFF.

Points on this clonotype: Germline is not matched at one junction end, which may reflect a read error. CDR3 in amino acids: CASSPEGRLTQYGYTF. The CDR3 nucleotides are TGTGCCAGCAGCCCAGAGGGCAGGCTGACCCAGTATGGCTATACCTTC. J is TRBJ1-2 and V is TRBV7-9, with D unclear. The CDR3 runs 16 residues. The germline gives CDR1 SEHNR, CDR2 FQNEAQ (reference sequence).

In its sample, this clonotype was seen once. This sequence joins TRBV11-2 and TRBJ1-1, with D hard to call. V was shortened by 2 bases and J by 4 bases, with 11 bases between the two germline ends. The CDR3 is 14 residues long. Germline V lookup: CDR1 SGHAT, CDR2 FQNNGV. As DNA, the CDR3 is TGTGCCAGCAGCTTATTATGGGCCGGCACTGAAGCTTTCTTT. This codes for CASSLLWAGTEAFF. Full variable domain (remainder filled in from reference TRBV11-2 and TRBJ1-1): EAGVAQSPRYKIIEKRQSVAFWCNPISGHATLYWYQQILGQGPKLLIQFQNNGVVDDSQLPKDRFSAERLKGVDSTLKIQPAKLEDSAVYLCASSLLWAGTEAFFGQGTRLTVV.

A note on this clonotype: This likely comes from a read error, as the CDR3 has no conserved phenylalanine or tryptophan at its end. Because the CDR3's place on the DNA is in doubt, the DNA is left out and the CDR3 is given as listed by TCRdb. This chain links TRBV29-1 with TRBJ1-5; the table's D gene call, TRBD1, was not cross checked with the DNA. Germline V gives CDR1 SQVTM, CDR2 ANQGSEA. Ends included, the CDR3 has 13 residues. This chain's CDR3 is CSVVGQINQPKHL.

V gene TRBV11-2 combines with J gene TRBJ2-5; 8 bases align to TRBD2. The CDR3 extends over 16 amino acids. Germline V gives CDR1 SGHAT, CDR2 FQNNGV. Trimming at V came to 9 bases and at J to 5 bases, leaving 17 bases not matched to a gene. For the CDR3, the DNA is TGTGCCAGGAGCCGAGCTCCTGGCGGGGGGAAGGAGACCCAGTACTTC. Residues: CARSRAPGGGKETQYF.

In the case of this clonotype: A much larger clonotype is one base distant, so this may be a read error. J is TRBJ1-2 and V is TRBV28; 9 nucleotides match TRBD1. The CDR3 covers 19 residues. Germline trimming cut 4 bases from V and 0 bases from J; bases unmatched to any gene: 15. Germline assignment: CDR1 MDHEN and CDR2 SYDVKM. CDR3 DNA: TGTGCCAGCAGTTCCCGGACAGGGGTCGCATACTTAGCTAACTATGGCTACACCTTC. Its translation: CASSSRTGVAYLANYGYTF.

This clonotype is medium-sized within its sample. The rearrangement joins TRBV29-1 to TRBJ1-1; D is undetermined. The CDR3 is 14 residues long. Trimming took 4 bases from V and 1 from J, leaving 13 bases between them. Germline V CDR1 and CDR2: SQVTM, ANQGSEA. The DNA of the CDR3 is TGCAGCGTTGTTTGGATTGTGAAGAACACTGAAGCTTTCTTT. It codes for CSVVWIVKNTEAFF. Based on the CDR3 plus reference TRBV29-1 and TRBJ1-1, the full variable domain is SAVISQKPSRDICQRGTSLTIQCQVDSQVTMMFWYRQQPGQSLTLIATANQGSEATYESGFVIDKFPISRPNLTFSTLTVSNMSPEDSSIYLCSVVWIVKNTEAFFGQGTRLTVV.